This paragraph reports one T cell receptor (beta chain). The antigen remains unidentified. Germline assignment: CDR1 SGHDT and CDR2 YYEEEE. The CDR3 consists of 13 residues. V was shortened by 3 bases and J by 2 bases, with 9 bases between the two germline ends. This sample is part of a study of OX40 agonist ivuxolimab in advanced cancers. Study summary: Patients were dosed intravenously with ivuxolimab at 0.01 to 10 mg/kg every 2 weeks.

Overall study findings and caveats: At 0.1 to 3.0 mg/kg, CD4+ and CD8+ blood T cells expanded clonally by week 6. The study did not work out the antigen specificity of the expanded peripheral T cells. Those patients achieving a partial response at 0.1-3.0 mg/kg showed among the lowest clonal expansion.

Using immunoSEQ multiplex PCR, the repertoire was profiled, and TCRdb retains in-frame clones only, with some absent. This sample has approximately 61,000 clones, with approximately 89% found just once. The sequence came from an adult with an advanced solid tumor such as melanoma, head and neck, liver or kidney cancer. The V and J genes are TRBV5-6 and TRBJ2-7; tentatively, D is TRBD1 or TRBD2 (5 bases each). The specimen comprised CD4+ or CD8+ T cells sorted from blood, sampled in a trial of the OX40 agonist ivuxolimab. The CDR3 sequence is CASSWGPPYEQYF. The CDR3 DNA is TGTGCCAGCAGCTGGGGACCCCCCTACGAGCAGTACTTC.